This T cell receptor (beta chain) derives from a study of T cells after yellow fever vaccination. TCRdb re-analysed the 5' RACE reads in MiXCR, keeping a single row per CDR3 protein. Of 550,000 to 750,000 distinct CDR3 sequences listed, approximately 15% are singletons. The CDR3 runs 13 residues. The V end was cut by 6 bases, the J end by 6 bases, with 14 bases between. Ten or more counts support this clonotype. The specimen was PBMCs, collected on the day of the yellow fever booster vaccination. The V call is TRBV12-3 or TRBV12-4, the J call TRBJ1-1, with D unresolved. This clonotype was sampled from a man younger than 40 who received the YFV17D yellow fever vaccine. The CDR3 loop is CASRSAEGAEAFF. The CDR3 DNA reads TGTGCCAGCAGGTCCGCGGAAGGAGCTGAAGCTTTCTTT.